The sequence of this T cell receptor (beta chain) was determined in a study of cytomegalovirus exposure and HLA in healthy donors. Study findings and constraints: Many donors carried some public TCRs, although rarity characterized most TCR sequences. Prediction of most subjects' HLA-A and HLA-B alleles by TCR beta sequences was reportedly accurate. Analyzed later, most CMV-associated TCR beta chains appeared HLA-restricted. A few CMV-associated chains were confirmed in vitro to be specific for CMV antigens.

The primer mix had 60 Vbeta and 13 Jbeta primers. This table comes from immunoSEQ multiplex PCR, and its TCRdb copy is limited to in-frame clones, with some not included. The data hold tens of thousands of clones, with roughly four fifths observed a single time. In germline, CDR1 is SGHRS, CDR2 YFSETQ. CDR3 length: 14 residues. V was pared by 3 bases and J by 2 bases, with 2 bases of the junction left unmatched. Regarding this clone: Its antigen remains unknown.

The TCR originated in a young man in good health and CMV-seropositive. The chain uses TRBV5-1 and TRBJ2-1; 7 bases agree with TRBD2. Sequencing was carried out using PBMCs. The CDR3 spells CASSSGLAYNEQFF. CDR3 in DNA: TGCGCCAGCAGCTCCGGACTAGCCTACAATGAGCAGTTCTTC.